Following are 16 T cell receptor beta chains from one sample sequenced in a study of chemoradiotherapy in HPV16-positive cancers. Assay: immunoSEQ multiplex PCR; the TCRdb copy retains only in-frame clones and omits some. The data show about 12,000 clones, around 77% seen once. The sample was acquired from a patient who underwent chemoradiotherapy. All receptors come from a human donor with HPV-associated anogenital cancer.

The genes are TRBV11-2 and TRBJ2-3; a possible D gene is TRBD1 (5 bases). V lost 5 bases to trimming and J lost 0 bases, with 15 bases between them. The CDR3 has 16 residues. Per the germline V gene, CDR1 is SGHAT and CDR2 is FQNNGV. The chain's CDR3 is CASSLPRGSSTDTQYF. CDR3 bases: TGTGCCAGCAGCCTCCCTAGGGGCTCTAGCACAGATACGCAGTATTTT.

This clone was detected a few times. J is TRBJ1-1 and V is TRBV7-9, with D maybe TRBD1 (6 bases). Per the germline V gene, CDR1 is SEHNR and CDR2 is FQNEAQ (reference sequence). Trimming removed 5 bases at V and 1 base at J, with 26 bases between. This CDR3 has 19 residues. The CDR3 DNA follows: TGTGCCAGCAGCATAACCTCTTACAGGGACGCGTCAGAGAACACTGAAGCTTTCTTT. The encoded protein is CASSITSYRDASENTEAFF.

The V and J genes are TRBV6-5 and TRBJ1-1, with D tentatively TRBD1 (5 bases). V lost 2 bases and J 11 bases, leaving 15 bases between the germline ends. Per germline, CDR1 MNHEY and CDR2 SVGAGI. The CDR3 spans 13 residues. The DNA for the CDR3 is TGTGCCAGCAGTTACCCAGGGTCGTCTGGGGCTTTCTTT. Amino acid sequence: CASSYPGSSGAFF.

V usage is TRBV11-3 and J usage is TRBJ2-7; a possible D gene is TRBD2 (5 bases). The CDR3 covers 13 residues. V lost 3 bases to trimming and J lost 2 bases, with 8 bases between them. The germline V gene encodes CDR1 SGHNT and CDR2 YENEEA. CDR3 DNA: TGTGCCAGCAGCTTCGGGGAGACCTACGAGCAGTACTTC. This encodes CASSFGETYEQYF.

This chain joins TRBV6-6 and TRBJ1-3, with D unresolved. With 7 bases removed from V and 6 bases from J, the gap between germline ends came to 13 bases. CDR1 MNHNY and CDR2 SVGAGI come from the germline V gene (reference sequence). This CDR3 has 13 residues. CDR3 amino acids: CASMVGNSNTIYF. CDR3 nucleotide sequence: TGTGCCAGCATGGTGGGGAATTCAAACACCATATATTTT.

The gene calls are TRBV7-9 and TRBJ2-5; 7 bases are shared with TRBD1. Germline V gene sequence: CDR1 SEHNR, CDR2 FQNEAQ (reference sequence). CDR3 size: 15 residues. V trimming: 1 base; J trimming: 5 bases; junction bases outside the gene matches: 7. CDR3 bases: TGTGCCAGCAGCTTAGGAGACAGGGATGGTGAGACCCAGTACTTC. As protein: CASSLGDRDGETQYF.

CDR3 sequence: CASSQELDGSSYNEQFF. CDR3 nucleotide sequence: TGCGCCAGCAGCCAAGAGCTGGACGGGAGCTCCTACAATGAGCAGTTCTTC. This chain links TRBV4-3 with TRBJ2-1; D is perhaps TRBD2 (6 bases). The germline V and J ends were trimmed by 0 bases and 0 bases, with 12 bases remaining between them. The CDR3 is 17 residues long. Looked up from germline, CDR1 is LGHNA and CDR2 is YSLEER.

The genes are TRBV7-2 and TRBJ2-7; TRBD1 might be the D (6 bases). Germline V gives CDR1 SGHTA, CDR2 FQGNSA. Trimming shortened V by 5 bases and J by 8 bases, and 16 bases separated the two germline ends. The CDR3 runs to 13 residues. The chain's CDR3 is CASSVSQGNKQYF. CDR3 DNA sequence: TGTGCCAGCAGCGTCTCCCAGGGGAACAAGCAGTACTTC.

The count of this clone is one. V is TRBV7-9 and J is TRBJ2-7; a weak D match, TRBD2 (6 bases). The CDR3 is 15 residues long. The V gene lost 1 base and the J gene lost 0 bases, with 10 bases spanning the gap. Germline V gives CDR1 SEHNR, CDR2 FQNEAQ (reference sequence). The chain's CDR3 is CASSLVAGSSYEQYF. The CDR3, as DNA: TGTGCCAGCAGCTTAGTGGCGGGGAGCTCCTACGAGCAGTACTTC.

This rearrangement joins TRBV20-1 to TRBJ2-5; 7 nucleotides line up with TRBD2. The CDR3 spans 11 residues. Germline CDR1 is DFQATT and CDR2 is SNEGSKA (reference sequence). The J segment lost 5 bases and the V segment lost 4 bases, leaving 1 base of the junction unmatched. This CDR3 reads CSAKRGETQYF. In DNA form, the CDR3 reads TGCAGTGCTAAGCGGGGCGAGACCCAGTACTTC.

The J gene is TRBJ2-7, the V gene TRBV7-9; D call uncertain. Trimming cost V 1 base and J 5 bases, with 3 bases left between them. Germline values: CDR1 SEHNR, CDR2 FQNEAQ (reference sequence). The length of the CDR3 is 11 residues. As DNA, the CDR3 is TGTGCCAGCAGCTTAGGGGACGAGCAGTACTTC. It codes for CASSLGDEQYF.

The gene calls are TRBV27 and TRBJ1-1, with TRBD1 matching over 8 bases. Germline V gene sequence: CDR1 MNHEY, CDR2 SMNVEV (reference sequence). With V trimmed by 7 bases and J by 1 base, 5 bases remained unmatched. The CDR3 covers 14 residues. Here the CDR3 DNA reads TGTGCCAGCAAGAATCAGGGGGCGAACACTGAAGCTTTCTTT. Translating it yields CASKNQGANTEAFF.

A single count supports this clone. The CDR3 bases are TGTGCCAGCAGCTTACTAGGATTCCGGGACACCTACACCGGGGAGCTGTTTTTT. Amino acids: CASSLLGFRDTYTGELFF. This chain joins TRBV7-6 and TRBJ2-2, with D perhaps TRBD1 (6 bases). The ends were cut back, 2 bases at V and 3 bases at J, with 19 bases in the middle. The CDR3 totals 18 residues. Germline V gives CDR1 SGHVS, CDR2 FNYEAQ.

The rearrangement uses TRBV7-8 and TRBJ2-7; 11 positions agree with TRBD1. CDR3 length equals 14 residues. V shed 5 bases, J shed 5 bases, and the junction held 5 bases outside the gene matches. Germline CDR1 is SGHVS and CDR2 is FQNEAQ. DNA for the CDR3: TGTGCCAGCAGCAGCCGGGGACAGGGGGACGAGCAGTACTTC. It is translated as CASSSRGQGDEQYF.

The CDR3 DNA sequence: TGTGCCATCCCCCGTGGGGGCTTGGGCTCACCCCTCCACTTT. It codes for CAIPRGGLGSPLHF. The chain couples TRBV2 to TRBJ1-6; tentatively, D is TRBD1 (6 bases). Trimming pared 10 bases from V and 10 bases from J, leaving 20 bases between. Germline V gene lookup returns CDR1 SNHLY and CDR2 FYNNEI. CDR3 size: 14 residues.

The chain recombines TRBV7-2 with TRBJ2-7; D may match TRBD1 or TRBD2 (5 bases each). CDR1 and CDR2 (germline): SGHTA, FQGNSA. The V gene lost 1 base and the J gene lost 4 bases, with 14 bases spanning the gap. The CDR3 totals 15 residues. Here the CDR3 reads CASSLVLGESYEQYF. The CDR3 nucleotides are TGTGCCAGCAGCTTAGTGTTGGGGGAGTCGTACGAGCAGTACTTC.